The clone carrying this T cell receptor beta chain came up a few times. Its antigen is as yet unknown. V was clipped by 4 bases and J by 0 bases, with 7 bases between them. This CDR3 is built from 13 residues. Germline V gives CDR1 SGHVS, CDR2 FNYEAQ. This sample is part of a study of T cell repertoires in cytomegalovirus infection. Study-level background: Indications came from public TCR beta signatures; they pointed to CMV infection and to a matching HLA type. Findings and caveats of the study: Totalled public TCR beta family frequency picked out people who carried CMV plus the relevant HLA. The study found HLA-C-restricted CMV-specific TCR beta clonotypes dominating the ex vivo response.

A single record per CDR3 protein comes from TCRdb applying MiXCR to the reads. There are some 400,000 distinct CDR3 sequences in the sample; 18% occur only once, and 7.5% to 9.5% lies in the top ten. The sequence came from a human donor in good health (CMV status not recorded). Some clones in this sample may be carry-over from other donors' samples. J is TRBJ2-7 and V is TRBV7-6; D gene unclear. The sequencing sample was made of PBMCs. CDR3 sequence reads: CASSSYTSYEQYF. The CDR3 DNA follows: TGTGCCAGCAGCTCCTACACCTCCTACGAGCAGTACTTC.